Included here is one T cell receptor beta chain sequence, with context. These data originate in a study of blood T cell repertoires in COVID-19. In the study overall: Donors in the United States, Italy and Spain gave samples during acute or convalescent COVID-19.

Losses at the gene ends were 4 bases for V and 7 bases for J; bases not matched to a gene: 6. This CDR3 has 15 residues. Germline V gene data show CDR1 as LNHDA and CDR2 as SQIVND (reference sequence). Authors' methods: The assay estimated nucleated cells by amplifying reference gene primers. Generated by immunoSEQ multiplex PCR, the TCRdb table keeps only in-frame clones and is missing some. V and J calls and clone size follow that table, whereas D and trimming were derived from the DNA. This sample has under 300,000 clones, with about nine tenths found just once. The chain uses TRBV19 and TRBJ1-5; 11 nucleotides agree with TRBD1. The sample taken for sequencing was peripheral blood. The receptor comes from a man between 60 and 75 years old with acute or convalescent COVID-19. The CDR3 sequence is CASSTRDRGKQPQHF. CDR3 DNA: TGTGCCAGTAGTACGCGGGACAGGGGGAAGCAGCCCCAGCATTTT.